This T cell receptor beta chain was obtained from a study of post-analysis software for immune sequencing data. Study-wide context: The study covered relapsing-remitting, secondary progressive and progressive-relapsing courses of multiple sclerosis. Overall study findings and caveats: Batch-mates among the samples co-clustered strongly by F measure. In multiple sclerosis, normalized Chao1 diversity was significantly below that of controls. Five or six TRBV segments, TRBV5-6, TRBV5-1 and TRBV20-1 among them, were found more frequent in patients than controls.

The V gene lost 5 bases and the J gene lost 5 bases, with 13 bases spanning the gap. Per the germline V gene, CDR1 is MNHEY and CDR2 is SVGEGT. The CDR3 runs 14 residues. In the case of this clonotype: The antigen remains unidentified.

Libraries were made from TCR beta cDNA, and they carried unique molecular identifiers. Approximately 0.5 million cDNA molecules were recovered from an input of 1 to 10 million T cells. TCRdb itself ran the PCR reads through MiXCR, one entry per CDR3 protein. The sample includes hundreds of thousands of distinct CDR3 sequences, roughly 27% of them seen just once. This chain connects TRBV6-2 or TRBV6-3 to TRBJ1-5; D possibly corresponds to TRBD1 (6 bases). The source material was blood. The clonotype originates from a girl under 18 with multiple sclerosis. The CDR3: CASSPQGRHQPQHF. CDR3 nucleotide sequence: TGTGCCAGCAGTCCACAGGGTCGGCATCAGCCCCAGCATTTT.